Here is one T cell receptor (beta chain) with its context. TCRdb fed the 5' RACE reads into MiXCR, producing one record per CDR3 protein. Of 280,000 or so distinct CDR3 sequences listed, 7% to 10% are singletons. The data were taken from a study of T-cell memory formation after mild COVID-19. Material for sequencing was PBMCs or a T cell subset sorted from them (not recorded which). The TCR comes from a man aged 18 to 35 who had mild COVID-19 (a few samples of this study predate the infection). Cell type and time point are not known.

CDR3 sequence reads: CSARDIASGRPSNEQFF. The CDR3 DNA follows: TGCAGTGCTAGAGATATAGCTAGCGGGCGACCCAGCAATGAGCAGTTCTTC. V gene TRBV20-1 combines with J gene TRBJ2-1; 8 bases are a match to TRBD2. The V gene end was trimmed by 0 bases and the J gene end by 6 bases; junction bases not matched to a gene: 13. Germline V gene lookup returns CDR1 DFQATT and CDR2 SNEGSKA (reference sequence). The CDR3 totals 17 residues.